This TCR beta chain is drawn from a study of shared clonotypes between healthy human individuals. Note on this clone: The sample contains more than one DNA sequence encoding this CDR3.

Partitioning of CD4+ cells yielded a CD45RA+ naive subset and a CD45RA-negative memory subset. Assay execution proceeded at the deep level. Libraries were prepared by immunoSEQ multiplex PCR; TCRdb keeps only in-frame clonotypes and omits some of them. This sample has roughly 760,000 clones, with 74% found just once. The CDR3 runs 14 residues. In germline, CDR1 is MDHEN, CDR2 SYDVKM. V was pared by 2 bases and J by 4 bases, with 11 bases between. The sample comprised memory CD4+ T cells sorted from blood. Subset meaning: CD45RA-negative fraction. The chain recombines TRBV28 with TRBJ1-1, with D possibly TRBD1 on 6 matching bases. This clonotype was obtained from a woman aged 25 to 39 in good health. The chain's CDR3 is CASSLRQVGTEAFF. DNA of the CDR3: TGTGCCAGCAGTTTACGACAGGTAGGCACTGAAGCTTTCTTT.